Presented here are 11 T cell receptor beta chains from one specimen sequenced in a study of T cells in Graves' hyperthyroidism and ophthalmopathy. TCR beta CDR3 region amplification was performed from RNA transcripts. HTBI primers drove first-round RT-PCR of the TCR CDR3. TCRdb processed the multiplex PCR reads anew with MiXCR; each CDR3 protein has one entry. The profile shows about 400,000 distinct CDR3 sequences, approximately 14% of them singletons. The sequencing input was blood. The source is a woman between 18 and 29 years old with Graves' hyperthyroidism.

This clonotype has a count of ten or more. V gene TRBV6-1 combines with J gene TRBJ2-5, with 13 bases fitting TRBD2. This CDR3 spans 16 amino acids. J gave up 0 bases and V 6 bases, and 4 bases lay outside the gene matches. CDR1 is MNHNS and CDR2 is SASEGT in the germline V gene. CDR3 sequence (DNA): TGTGCCAGCAGGCGACTAGCGGGGGGTAACCAAGAGACCCAGTACTTC. Translating gives CASRRLAGGNQETQYF.

This clonotype was detected only a few times. This chain joins TRBV7-2 and TRBJ1-2, with D possibly being TRBD1 (6 bases). V lost 1 base and J lost 3, with 9 bases in between. This CDR3 has 14 amino acids. Germline CDR1 SGHTA, CDR2 FQGNSA. CDR3 in amino acids: CASSLGPGDYGYTF. DNA of the CDR3: TGTGCCAGCAGCTTAGGGCCAGGGGACTATGGCTACACCTTC. The full variable domain, with the rest looked up from reference TRBV7-2 and TRBJ1-2, is GAGVSQSPSNKVTEKGKDVELRCDPISGHTALYWYRQSLGQGLEFLIYFQGNSAPDKSGLPSDRFSAERTGGSVSTLTIQRTQQEDSAVYLCASSLGPGDYGYTFGSGTRLTVV.

Many counts were recorded for this clonotype. V usage is TRBV6-6 and J usage is TRBJ2-7; 11 bases match TRBD2. Germline values: CDR1 MNHNY, CDR2 SVGAGI (reference sequence). The CDR3 runs 15 residues. The junction had 0 bases not matched to a gene; V was cut back by 0 bases and J by 2 bases. CDR3 bases: TGTGCCAGCAGTTACTCGACTAGCGGGGCCTACGAGCAGTACTTC. Translation: CASSYSTSGAYEQYF.

There are many counts of this clonotype. The chain links TRBV29-1 to TRBJ1-1, with D uncertain. V was clipped by 5 bases and J by 0 bases, with 19 bases between them. Germline-derived CDR1 and CDR2 are SQVTM and ANQGSEA. The CDR3 sequence is 16 residues long. CDR3 sequence reads: CSVNPWRQRMNTEAFF. The CDR3 DNA follows: TGCAGCGTTAACCCGTGGCGGCAAAGGATGAACACTGAAGCTTTCTTT.

This clonotype was recorded a few times. The chain employs TRBV7-3 and TRBJ1-2; 12 bases are shared with TRBD1. Germline CDR1 and CDR2: SGHTA and FQGTGA. V was clipped by 3 bases and J by 12 bases; unmatched bases: 5. The CDR3 contains 13 residues. The CDR3 DNA reads as TGTGCCAGCAGCTTGGGGACAGGGGGCATCCACACCTTC. Protein: CASSLGTGGIHTF.

The sample holds many counts of this clonotype. This chain connects TRBV28 to TRBJ2-7; 7 bases are shared with TRBD1. This CDR3 contains 14 residues. Germline V lookup: CDR1 MDHEN, CDR2 SYDVKM. J lost 2 bases, V lost 7 bases, and 8 bases had no gene match. The CDR3 region has the DNA TGTGCCAGCATTCCTTACAGGGGCCCCTACGAGCAGTACTTC. Translation gives CASIPYRGPYEQYF.

The table lists this clonotype with many counts. The chain uses TRBV6-1 and TRBJ1-1; 8 positions agree with TRBD1. The junction had 12 bases not matched to a gene; V was cut back by 5 bases and J by 4 bases. The CDR3 has 16 residues. Germline V gene data show CDR1 as MNHNS and CDR2 as SASEGT. The CDR3 reads CASSYLYTRGPTEAFF. CDR3 sequence (DNA): TGTGCCAGCAGTTACTTATATACCAGGGGGCCCACTGAAGCTTTCTTT.

The chain is built from TRBV6-1 and TRBJ1-1; weak D call: TRBD1 (6 bases). The germline gives CDR1 MNHNS, CDR2 SASEGT. V lost 6 bases to trimming and J lost 0 bases, with 14 bases between them. The CDR3 runs to 15 residues. This CDR3 reads CASSQGFPMNTEAFF. CDR3 in DNA: TGTGCCAGCAGCCAGGGGTTTCCGATGAACACTGAAGCTTTCTTT.

This clonotype was seen more than once but under ten times. This rearrangement joins TRBV12-3 or TRBV12-4 to TRBJ2-7; D gene unclear. CDR3 length equals 14 residues. The V and J ends lost 1 base and 2 bases respectively, with 9 bases between them. This CDR3 is CASSLGNGPYEQYF. The CDR3 nucleotides are TGTGCCAGCAGTTTAGGAAATGGACCCTACGAGCAGTACTTC.

This clonotype was counted many times. The J gene is TRBJ2-3, the V gene TRBV24-1; D is possibly TRBD1 (6 bases). CDR1 and CDR2 (germline): KGHDR, SFDVKD. V was cut by 7 bases and J by 3 bases, with 10 bases left in between. The CDR3 covers 13 residues. The CDR3 loop reads CATSPRGTDTQYF. CDR3 nucleotide sequence: TGTGCCACCAGCCCCAGGGGAACAGATACGCAGTATTTT.

Concerning this clonotype: A read error may be the cause here, since a much bigger clone is one base away. The rearrangement links TRBV12-3 or TRBV12-4 to TRBJ1-2; possibly TRBD1 for D (5 bases). There are 14 residues in the CDR3. CDR3 DNA: TGTGCCAGCAGTTTAAGTGGGCAGGGTGGTGGCCACACCTTC. Protein sequence: CASSLSGQGGGHTF.